Presented here are 7 T cell receptor beta chains from one specimen sequenced in a study of T cell responses to AZD1222 COVID-19 vaccine. TCRdb's copy holds only in-frame clones and misses some; the assay was immunoSEQ multiplex PCR. Among more than 100,000 clones listed, 70% to 90% were seen once. The sample consisted of peripheral blood, taken on day 0 of AZD1222 vaccination. The source is an adult in good health.

The V and J genes are TRBV4-2 and TRBJ1-6, with TRBD1 matching 7 bases. Germline lookup yields CDR1 LGHNA and CDR2 YNFKEQ. The V and J ends lost 3 bases and 7 bases, in that order; junction bases with no gene match: 6. The CDR3 contains 15 residues. CDR3 sequence reads: CASSQEGQLNSPLHF. CDR3 DNA: TGTGCCAGCAGCCAGGAGGGACAGTTGAATTCACCCCTCCACTTT.

CDR3 loop: CASRSGSGNEQFF. As DNA, the CDR3 is TGCGCCAGCAGGAGCGGGAGTGGAAATGAGCAGTTCTTC. The gene calls are TRBV10-1 and TRBJ2-1; TRBD2 matches at 8 bases. The junction had 5 bases not matched to a gene; V was cut back by 6 bases and J by 7 bases. The CDR3 consists of 13 residues. Germline assignment: CDR1 WNHNN and CDR2 SYGVQD (reference sequence).

The chain links TRBV11-3 to TRBJ2-1; 12 bases map to TRBD2. Trimming at V came to 4 bases and at J to 9 bases, leaving 4 bases not matched to a gene. Germline V gene sequence: CDR1 SGHNT, CDR2 YENEEA. This CDR3 has 14 residues. The CDR3 DNA follows: TGTGCCAGCAGCTCTACACTAGCGGGAGGTGAGCAGTTCTTC. It yields the protein CASSSTLAGGEQFF.

The J gene is TRBJ2-2, the V gene TRBV10-2; 7 bases align to TRBD2. Germline CDR1 and CDR2: WSHSY and SAAADI. With 7 bases clipped from V and 6 bases from J, the junction kept 5 bases outside the gene matches. The CDR3 runs to 13 residues. The DNA for the CDR3 is TGCGCCAGCACCGGACGGGAGGCCGGGGAGCTGTTTTTT. It encodes CASTGREAGELFF.

The chain couples TRBV28 to TRBJ2-7; D unclear. Germline CDR1 reads MDHEN; CDR2 reads SYDVKM. The CDR3 covers 15 residues. V lost 3 bases, J lost 4 bases, and 16 bases lay in between. CDR3 loop: CASSFPGTGFYEQYF. Here the CDR3 DNA reads TGTGCCAGCAGTTTCCCGGGCACCGGATTTTACGAGCAGTACTTC.

V is TRBV2 and J is TRBJ1-6, with TRBD1 matching over 7 bases. The CDR3 has 14 residues. The V gene end was trimmed by 4 bases and the J gene end by 10 bases; junction bases not matched to a gene: 7. Germline V lookup: CDR1 SNHLY, CDR2 FYNNEI. The CDR3 nucleotides read TGTGCCAGCAGTGCCCAGACAGGGAACTCACCCCTCCACTTT. Translation: CASSAQTGNSPLHF.

The CDR3 DNA reads as TGTGCCAGCAGCTTAGACAGGGCGGGTGGCTACACCTTC. Its translation: CASSLDRAGGYTF. V gene TRBV7-2 combines with J gene TRBJ1-2; weak D call: TRBD1 (6 bases). V was shortened by 1 base and J by 7 bases, with 10 bases between the two germline ends. The length of the CDR3 is 13 residues. Germline-derived CDR1 and CDR2 are SGHTA and FQGNSA. Full variable domain (rest looked up from reference TRBV7-2 and TRBJ1-2): GAGVSQSPSNKVTEKGKDVELRCDPISGHTALYWYRQSLGQGLEFLIYFQGNSAPDKSGLPSDRFSAERTGGSVSTLTIQRTQQEDSAVYLCASSLDRAGGYTFGSGTRLTVV.